Each of the 11 T cell receptor beta chains below was sequenced from the same sample in a study of regulatory T cells. These TCRs are of unknown antigen specificity. Findings and limits, study-wide: Hydrophobic residues at CDR3 positions 6 and 7 were enriched in conventional CD4+ T cells of CD3G-deficient patients.

The primer mix had 52 TRBV and 13 TRBJ primers. TCRdb's copy holds only in-frame clones and misses some; the assay was immunoSEQ multiplex PCR. The profile covers about 23,000 clones, with approximately 91% appearing a single time and approximately 1.3% taken by the ten largest. The sequencing sample was made of conventional CD4+ T cells sorted from blood. The receptors come from a child under 18 with CD3G deficiency.

CDR3: CASSPHRTSGRNTQYF. The CDR3 nucleotides read TGTGCCAGCAGTCCACACCGGACTAGCGGGAGAAATACGCAGTATTTT. The chain employs TRBV28 and TRBJ2-3; 13 bases map to TRBD2. This CDR3 contains 16 residues. J lost 7 bases, V lost 5 bases, and 9 bases had no gene match. The V gene's germline CDR1 is MDHEN and CDR2 SYDVKM.

The genes are TRBV6-1 and TRBJ1-4; TRBD1 is a possible D gene (5 bases). The germline V gene has CDR1 MNHNS and CDR2 SASEGT. The CDR3 covers 13 residues. V was trimmed by 3 bases and J by 8 bases, leaving 10 bases between them. CDR3 nucleotide sequence: TGTGCCAGCAGTGAGCCCGGGACGGAAAAACTGTTTTTT. It codes for CASSEPGTEKLFF.

In this sample, this clone turned up once. The J gene is TRBJ2-7, the V gene TRBV19, with unresolved D. The germline CDR1 and CDR2 sequences are LNHDA and SQIVND (reference sequence). V was clipped by 4 bases and J by 0 bases, with 13 bases between them. The CDR3 covers 15 residues. This chain's CDR3 is CASSKGTGRSYEQYF. For the CDR3, the DNA is TGTGCCAGTAGTAAAGGCACGGGCCGCTCCTACGAGCAGTACTTC.

This clone occurred once. This chain links TRBV28 with TRBJ1-2; tentative D call: TRBD1 (6 bases). V shed 4 bases and J shed 5 bases, with 14 bases lying between them. From germline, CDR1 is MDHEN and CDR2 SYDVKM. This CDR3 comprises 14 residues. The CDR3 bases are TGTGCCAGCAGTTCTCCAGGACAGCTGTATGGCTACACCTTC. Protein: CASSSPGQLYGYTF.

About this clone: The junction departs from the called germline gene at one end, perhaps through a read error. The chain carries TRBV7-9 and TRBJ2-1, with a possible D match to TRBD2 (5 bases). The V gene's germline CDR1 is SEHNR and CDR2 FQNEAQ (reference sequence). This CDR3 contains 14 residues. The CDR3 reads CASSLGLAYDEQFF. DNA for the CDR3: TGTGCCAGCAGCTTAGGGCTAGCCTACGATGAGCAGTTCTTC.

The gene calls are TRBV4-2 and TRBJ2-1, with TRBD2 matching 9 bases. The germline V gene encodes CDR1 LGHNA and CDR2 YNFKEQ. The CDR3 contains 16 residues. V shed 0 bases, J shed 4 bases, and the junction held 4 bases outside the gene matches. DNA for the CDR3: TGTGCCAGCAGCCAAGATCGAACTAGCGGGTACAATGAGCAGTTCTTC. Translating gives CASSQDRTSGYNEQFF.

The chain has TRBV28 and TRBJ2-7; D is undetermined. CDR1 MDHEN and CDR2 SYDVKM come from the germline V gene. The CDR3 is 14 amino acids. V was pared by 4 bases and J by 7 bases, with 17 bases between. The CDR3 loop is CASSSHSFLGEQYF. In nucleotides, the CDR3 is TGTGCCAGCAGTTCACACAGTTTCCTGGGTGAGCAGTACTTC.

This sequence joins TRBV11-2 and TRBJ2-7; perhaps TRBD2 as D (6 bases). The germline V gene encodes CDR1 SGHAT and CDR2 FQNNGV. The CDR3 has 15 amino acids. V was shortened by 5 bases and J by 0 bases, with 14 bases between the two germline ends. The CDR3 is CASSHPGGYSYEQYF. In DNA, the CDR3 is TGTGCCAGCAGCCACCCTGGGGGGTACTCCTACGAGCAGTACTTC.

The chain carries TRBV7-2 and TRBJ2-7; 9 bases line up with TRBD1. This CDR3 region has 15 residues. Per germline, CDR1 SGHTA and CDR2 FQGNSA. The junction had 7 bases not matched to a gene; V was cut back by 5 bases and J by 2 bases. As DNA, the CDR3 is TGTGCCAGCAGCCAAACAGGGGGCGGGCCCTACGAGCAGTACTTC. It codes for CASSQTGGGPYEQYF.

The chain employs TRBV6-5 and TRBJ2-1, with TRBD2 identical over 10 bases. CDR3 size: 16 residues. The junction had 6 bases not matched to a gene; V was cut back by 4 bases and J by 3 bases. Looked up from germline, CDR1 is MNHEY and CDR2 is SVGAGI. The CDR3 DNA reads TGTGCCAGCAGTTCAGGACTAGCGGACCACTACAATGAGCAGTTCTTC. It yields the protein CASSSGLADHYNEQFF.

This chain links TRBV6-1 with TRBJ2-3; maybe TRBD1 (6 bases). The V end was cut by 2 bases, the J end by 5 bases, with 14 bases between. There are 15 residues in the CDR3. Germline V gene sequence: CDR1 MNHNS, CDR2 SASEGT. The CDR3 loop reads CASSEPGQGRDTQYF. CDR3 DNA: TGTGCCAGCAGTGAACCGGGCCAGGGGAGAGATACGCAGTATTTT.